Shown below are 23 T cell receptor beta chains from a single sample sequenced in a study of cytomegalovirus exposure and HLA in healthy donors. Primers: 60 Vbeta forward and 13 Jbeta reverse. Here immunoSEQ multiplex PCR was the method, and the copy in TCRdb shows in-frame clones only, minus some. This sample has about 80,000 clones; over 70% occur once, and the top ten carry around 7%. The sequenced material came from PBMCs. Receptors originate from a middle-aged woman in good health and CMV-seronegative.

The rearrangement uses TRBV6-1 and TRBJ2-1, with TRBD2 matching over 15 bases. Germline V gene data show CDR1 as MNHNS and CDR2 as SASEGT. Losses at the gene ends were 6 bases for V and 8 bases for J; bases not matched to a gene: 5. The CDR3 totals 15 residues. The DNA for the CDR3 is TGTGCCAGCAGCCGGACTAGCGGGGGGGCCGATGAGCAGTTCTTC. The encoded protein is CASSRTSGGADEQFF.

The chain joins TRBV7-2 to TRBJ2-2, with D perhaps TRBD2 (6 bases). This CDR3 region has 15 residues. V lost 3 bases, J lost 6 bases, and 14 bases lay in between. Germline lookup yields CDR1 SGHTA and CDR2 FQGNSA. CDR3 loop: CASSFRRGEAGELFF. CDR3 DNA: TGTGCCAGCAGCTTCCGTCGAGGGGAGGCCGGGGAGCTGTTTTTT.

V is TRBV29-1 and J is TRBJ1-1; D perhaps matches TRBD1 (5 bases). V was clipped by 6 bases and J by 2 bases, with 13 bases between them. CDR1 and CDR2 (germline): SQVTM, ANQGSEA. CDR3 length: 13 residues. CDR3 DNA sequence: TGCAGCGTCGCCTCGGGGGGAAACACTGAAGCTTTCTTT. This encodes CSVASGGNTEAFF. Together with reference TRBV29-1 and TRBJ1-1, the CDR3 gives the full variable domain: SAVISQKPSRDICQRGTSLTIQCQVDSQVTMMFWYRQQPGQSLTLIATANQGSEATYESGFVIDKFPISRPNLTFSTLTVSNMSPEDSSIYLCSVASGGNTEAFFGQGTRLTVV.

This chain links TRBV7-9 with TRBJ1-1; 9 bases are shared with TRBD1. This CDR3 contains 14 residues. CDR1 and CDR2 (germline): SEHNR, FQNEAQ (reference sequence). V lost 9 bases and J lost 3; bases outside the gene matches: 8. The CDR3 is CASRPRTGDTEAFF. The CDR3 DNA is TGTGCCAGTAGGCCCCGGACAGGGGACACTGAAGCTTTCTTT.

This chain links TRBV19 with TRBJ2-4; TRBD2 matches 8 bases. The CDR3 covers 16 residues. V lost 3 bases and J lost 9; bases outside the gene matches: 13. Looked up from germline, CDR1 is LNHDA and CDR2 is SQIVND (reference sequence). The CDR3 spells CASSIPPAGGEFIQYF. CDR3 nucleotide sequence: TGTGCCAGTAGTATCCCCCCGGCGGGAGGTGAATTCATTCAGTACTTC.

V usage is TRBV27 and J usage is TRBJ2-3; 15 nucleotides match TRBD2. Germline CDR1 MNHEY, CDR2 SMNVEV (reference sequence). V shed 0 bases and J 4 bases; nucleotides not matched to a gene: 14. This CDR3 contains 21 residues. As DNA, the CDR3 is TGTGCCAGCAGTTTATCTCCCGGACTAGCGGGGGGGCATTTGGTGGCAGATACGCAGTATTTT. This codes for CASSLSPGLAGGHLVADTQYF.

The CDR3 nucleotides are TGCGCCAGCAGCCTCGAGGGACAGGGCTTCTCCGAGCAGTACTTC. Translating it yields CASSLEGQGFSEQYF. This chain uses TRBV5-1 with TRBJ2-7, with 9 bases matching TRBD1. The CDR3 spans 15 residues. Germline V gives CDR1 SGHRS, CDR2 YFSETQ. Trimming removed 4 bases from V and 6 bases from J; junction bases left unmatched: 11.

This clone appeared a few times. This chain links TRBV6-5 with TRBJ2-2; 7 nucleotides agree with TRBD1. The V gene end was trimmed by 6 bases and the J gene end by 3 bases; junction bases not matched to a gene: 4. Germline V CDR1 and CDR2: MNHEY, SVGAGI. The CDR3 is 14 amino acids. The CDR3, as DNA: TGTGCCAGCAGCAGGGGGAGTCACACCGGGGAGCTGTTTTTT. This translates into CASSRGSHTGELFF.

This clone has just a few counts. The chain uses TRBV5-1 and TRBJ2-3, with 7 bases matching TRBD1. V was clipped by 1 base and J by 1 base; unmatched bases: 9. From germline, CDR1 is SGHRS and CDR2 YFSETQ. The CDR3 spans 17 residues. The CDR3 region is CASSLSSEGGRTDTQYF. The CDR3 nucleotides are TGCGCCAGCAGCTTGTCTTCTGAAGGGGGCCGCACAGATACGCAGTATTTT.

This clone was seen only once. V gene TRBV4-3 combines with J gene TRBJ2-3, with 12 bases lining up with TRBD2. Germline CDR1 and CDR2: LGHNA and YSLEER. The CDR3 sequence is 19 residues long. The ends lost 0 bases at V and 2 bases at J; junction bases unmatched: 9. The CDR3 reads CASSQDLASGRALTDTQYF. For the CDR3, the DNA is TGCGCCAGCAGCCAAGATTTGGCTAGCGGGAGGGCCCTCACAGATACGCAGTATTTT.

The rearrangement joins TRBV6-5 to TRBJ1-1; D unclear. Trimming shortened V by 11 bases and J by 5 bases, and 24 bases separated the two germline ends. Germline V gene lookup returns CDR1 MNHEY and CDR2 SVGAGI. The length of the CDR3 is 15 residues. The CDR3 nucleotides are TGTGCCGCCGGACTCCTTGGGGTAGTAGGGACTGAAGCTTTCTTT. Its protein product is CAAGLLGVVGTEAFF.

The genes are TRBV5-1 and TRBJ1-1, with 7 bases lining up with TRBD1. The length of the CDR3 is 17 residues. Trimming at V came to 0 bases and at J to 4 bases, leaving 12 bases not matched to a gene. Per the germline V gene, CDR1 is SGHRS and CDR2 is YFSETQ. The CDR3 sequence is CASSLGQGSFWGTEAFF. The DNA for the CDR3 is TGCGCCAGCAGCTTGGGACAGGGTTCTTTTTGGGGCACTGAAGCTTTCTTT. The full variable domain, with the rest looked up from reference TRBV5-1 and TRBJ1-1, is KAGVTQTPRYLIKTRGQQVTLSCSPISGHRSVSWYQQTPGQGLQFLFEYFSETQRNKGNFPGRFSGRQFSNSRSEMNVSTLELGDSALYLCASSLGQGSFWGTEAFFGQGTRLTVV.

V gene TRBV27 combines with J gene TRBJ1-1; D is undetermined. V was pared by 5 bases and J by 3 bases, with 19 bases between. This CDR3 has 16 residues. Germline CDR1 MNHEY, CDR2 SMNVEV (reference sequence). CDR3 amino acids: CASSPLSERHYTEAFF. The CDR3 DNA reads TGTGCCAGCAGTCCCCTAAGTGAGAGGCATTACACTGAAGCTTTCTTT.

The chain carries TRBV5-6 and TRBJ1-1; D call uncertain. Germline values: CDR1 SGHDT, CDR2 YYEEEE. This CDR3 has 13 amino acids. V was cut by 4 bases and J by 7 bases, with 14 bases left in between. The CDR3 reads CASSRFGVGEAFF. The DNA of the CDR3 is TGTGCCAGCAGCCGGTTCGGGGTCGGTGAAGCTTTCTTT.

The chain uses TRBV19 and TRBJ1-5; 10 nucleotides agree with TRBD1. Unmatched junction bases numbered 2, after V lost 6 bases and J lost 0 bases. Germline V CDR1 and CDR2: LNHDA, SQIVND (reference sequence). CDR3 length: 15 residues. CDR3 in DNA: TGTGCCAGTAGAGGGACAGGGGCTAGCAATCAGCCCCAGCATTTT. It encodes CASRGTGASNQPQHF.

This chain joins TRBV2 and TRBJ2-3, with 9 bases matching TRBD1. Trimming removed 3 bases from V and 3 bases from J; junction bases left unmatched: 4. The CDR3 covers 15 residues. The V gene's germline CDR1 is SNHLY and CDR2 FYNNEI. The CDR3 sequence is CASSELTGGTDTQYF. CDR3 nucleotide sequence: TGTGCCAGCAGTGAGCTGACAGGGGGGACAGATACGCAGTATTTT.

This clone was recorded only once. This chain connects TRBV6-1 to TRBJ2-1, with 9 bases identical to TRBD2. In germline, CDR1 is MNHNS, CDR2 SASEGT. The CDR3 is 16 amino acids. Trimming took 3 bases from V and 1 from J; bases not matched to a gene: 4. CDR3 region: CASSDVTSGSYNEQFF. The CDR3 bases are TGTGCCAGCAGTGACGTGACTAGCGGTTCCTACAATGAGCAGTTCTTC.

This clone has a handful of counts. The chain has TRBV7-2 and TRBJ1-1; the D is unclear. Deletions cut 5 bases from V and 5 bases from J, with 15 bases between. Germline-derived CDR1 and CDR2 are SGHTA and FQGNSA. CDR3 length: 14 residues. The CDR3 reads CASSPLGRWTEAFF. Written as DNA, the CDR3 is TGTGCCAGCAGCCCCTTGGGGAGGTGGACTGAAGCTTTCTTT.

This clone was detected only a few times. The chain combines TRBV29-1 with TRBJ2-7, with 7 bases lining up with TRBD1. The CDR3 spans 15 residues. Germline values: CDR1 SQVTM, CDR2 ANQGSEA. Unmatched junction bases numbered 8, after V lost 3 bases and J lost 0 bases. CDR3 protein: CSVDLGQADSYEQYF. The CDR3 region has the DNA TGCAGCGTTGACCTAGGACAGGCTGACTCCTACGAGCAGTACTTC.

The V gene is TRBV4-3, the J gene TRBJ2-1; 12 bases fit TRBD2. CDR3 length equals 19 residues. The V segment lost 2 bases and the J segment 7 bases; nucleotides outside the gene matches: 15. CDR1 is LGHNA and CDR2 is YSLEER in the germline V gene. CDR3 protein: CASSQQPVTSGSVMNEQFF. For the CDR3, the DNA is TGCGCCAGCAGCCAACAACCCGTGACTAGCGGGAGTGTAATGAATGAGCAGTTCTTC.

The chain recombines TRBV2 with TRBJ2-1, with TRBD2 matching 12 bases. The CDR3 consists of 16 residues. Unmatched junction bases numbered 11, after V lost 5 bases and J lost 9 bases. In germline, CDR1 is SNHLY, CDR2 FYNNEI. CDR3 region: CASSPQRTSGNVEQFF. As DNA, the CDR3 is TGTGCCAGCAGTCCACAAAGGACTAGCGGGAACGTTGAGCAGTTCTTC.

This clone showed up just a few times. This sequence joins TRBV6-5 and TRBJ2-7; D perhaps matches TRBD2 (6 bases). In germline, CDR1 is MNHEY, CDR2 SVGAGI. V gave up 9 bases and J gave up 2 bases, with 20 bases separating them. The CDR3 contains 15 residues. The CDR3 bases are TGTGCCAGACAGCGGGTTCAGGGTGAACCCTACGAGCAGTACTTC. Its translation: CARQRVQGEPYEQYF.

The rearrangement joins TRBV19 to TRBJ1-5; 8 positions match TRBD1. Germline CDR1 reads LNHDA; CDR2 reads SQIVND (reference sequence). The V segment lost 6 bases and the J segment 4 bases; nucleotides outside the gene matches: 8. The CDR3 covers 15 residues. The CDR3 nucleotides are TGTGCCAGTAGCATCGGGACAGGCTGGAATCAGCCCCAGCATTTT. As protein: CASSIGTGWNQPQHF.